This is a list of T cell receptor beta chains from one sample in a study of post-analysis software for immune sequencing data. Using its own MiXCR run on the PCR reads, TCRdb lists one record per CDR3 protein. The sample consists of about 460,000 distinct CDR3 sequences, less than 45% of them appearing once. Input material: blood. The receptors were gathered from a girl between 10 and 17 years old with multiple sclerosis. Each CDR3 is given with its conserved first and last residue. The D gene is left open where the match is weak. Where a row states a size, it is once, few, many or the class of an expanded clone; other rows omit it.

size	D	length	V	J	CDR3	DNA
.	.	13	TRBV6-4	TRBJ1-1	CASSAGIHTEAFF	TGTGCCAGCAGTGCAGGGATTCACACTGAAGCTTTCTTT
.	TRBD1	13	TRBV27	TRBJ1-5	CASRKTGGQPQHF	TGTGCCAGCAGGAAGACAGGGGGTCAGCCCCAGCATTTT
.	TRBD2	16	TRBV20-1	TRBJ2-1	CSATDTSGRAWDEQFF	TGCAGTGCTACCGATACTAGCGGGAGGGCCTGGGATGAGCAGTTCTTC
few	TRBD1	15	TRBV28	TRBJ1-2	CASSSVRDRVYGYTF	TGTGCCAGCAGTTCGGTCCGGGACAGGGTCTATGGCTACACCTTC
few	.	14	TRBV28	TRBJ1-4	CASSPRGGNEKLFF	TGTGCCAGCAGTCCTCGTGGCGGTAATGAAAAACTGTTTTTT
.	TRBD1	16	TRBV7-9	TRBJ1-4	CASSSGQVATNEKLFF	TGTGCCAGCAGCTCCGGACAGGTTGCAACTAATGAAAAACTGTTTTTT
.	.	14	TRBV20-1	TRBJ2-1	CSAREGGYYNEQFF	TGCAGTGCTAGAGAGGGAGGATACTACAATGAGCAGTTCTTC
.	.	12	TRBV20-1	TRBJ2-7	CSARYKINEQYF	TGCAGTGCTAGGTACAAAATAAACGAGCAGTACTTC
.	.	16	TRBV5-8	TRBJ2-1	CASSFTLSASYNEQFF	TGTGCCAGCAGCTTTACCCTAAGCGCATCCTACAATGAGCAGTTCTTC
.	.	13	TRBV29-1	TRBJ1-1	CSVEGRVWTEAFF	TGCAGCGTTGAAGGTAGGGTGTGGACTGAAGCTTTCTTT
.	.	18	TRBV3-1	TRBJ2-5	CASSLQGPILSYQETQYF	TGTGCCAGCAGCCTACAGGGCCCAATCCTATCGTACCAAGAGACCCAGTACTTC
.	TRBD1	22	TRBV12-3/TRBV12-4	TRBJ2-7	CASRPSGALGAPMTGGTDEQYF	TGTGCCAGCAGGCCGAGTGGAGCTTTGGGGGCACCCATGACAGGGGGCACGGACGAGCAGTACTTC
.	TRBD1	17	TRBV4-1	TRBJ1-2	CASSQPRQGRTVKSYTF	TGCGCCAGCAGCCAACCGAGACAGGGGAGGACAGTAAAAAGCTACACCTTC
.	TRBD2	14	TRBV5-1	TRBJ2-7	CASTRSGSSNEQYF	TGCGCCAGCACCCGTAGCGGGAGTTCCAACGAGCAGTACTTC
few	.	14	TRBV9	TRBJ1-5	CASSVGGGNQPQHF	TGTGCCAGCAGCGTAGGAGGGGGGAACCAGCCCCAGCATTTT
.	TRBD1	15	TRBV28	TRBJ2-1	CASIDRGSSYNEQFF	TGTGCCAGCATTGACAGGGGTAGCTCCTACAATGAGCAGTTCTTC
few	TRBD1	13	TRBV10-3	TRBJ1-2	CARRQGENYGYTF	TGTGCCAGGCGACAGGGGGAGAACTATGGCTACACCTTC
.	.	13	TRBV5-1	TRBJ2-7	CASSSVSSYEQYF	TGCGCCAGCAGCAGTGTAAGCTCCTACGAGCAGTACTTC
.	.	14	TRBV3-1	TRBJ2-1	CASNQSLDGNEQFF	TGTGCCAGCAACCAAAGTCTAGACGGGAATGAGCAGTTCTTC
few	TRBD2	16	TRBV27	TRBJ2-3	CASSSMGLAGLDTQYF	TGTGCCAGCAGTTCAATGGGACTAGCGGGATTGGATACGCAGTATTTT
.	.	15	TRBV4-1	TRBJ2-1	CASSPLAATYNEQFF	TGCGCCAGCAGCCCCCTGGCGGCTACCTACAATGAGCAGTTCTTC
once	.	13	TRBV20-1	TRBJ1-1	CSARDILAAEAFF	TGCAGTGCTAGAGATATCTTGGCGGCTGAAGCTTTCTTT
few	.	17	TRBV24-1	TRBJ2-1	CATSDLPTGSPYNEQFF	TGTGCCACCAGTGATTTGCCCACAGGGTCCCCCTACAATGAGCAGTTCTTC
.	TRBD1	16	TRBV28	TRBJ2-5	CASSLLKGTDQETQYF	TGTGCCAGCAGTTTATTAAAAGGGACAGACCAAGAGACCCAGTACTTC
.	TRBD2	16	TRBV7-8	TRBJ2-3	CASSSRQRESTDTQYF	TGTGCCAGCAGCAGTCGGCAGCGGGAGAGCACAGATACGCAGTATTTT
.	.	14	TRBV28	TRBJ1-6	CASSFGGVGSPLHF	TGTGCCAGCAGTTTTGGAGGGGTTGGTTCACCCCTCCACTTT
few	.	11	TRBV28	TRBJ1-5	CASSIHQPQHF	TGTGCCAGCAGTATACATCAGCCCCAGCATTTT
.	.	15	TRBV16	TRBJ2-1	CASSQWAAGPNEQFF	TGTGCCAGCAGCCAATGGGCGGCGGGCCCCAATGAGCAGTTCTTC
once	TRBD2	17	TRBV4-3	TRBJ2-5	CASSQDWASGRRETQYF	TGCGCCAGCAGCCAAGATTGGGCCAGCGGGAGACGGGAGACCCAGTACTTC